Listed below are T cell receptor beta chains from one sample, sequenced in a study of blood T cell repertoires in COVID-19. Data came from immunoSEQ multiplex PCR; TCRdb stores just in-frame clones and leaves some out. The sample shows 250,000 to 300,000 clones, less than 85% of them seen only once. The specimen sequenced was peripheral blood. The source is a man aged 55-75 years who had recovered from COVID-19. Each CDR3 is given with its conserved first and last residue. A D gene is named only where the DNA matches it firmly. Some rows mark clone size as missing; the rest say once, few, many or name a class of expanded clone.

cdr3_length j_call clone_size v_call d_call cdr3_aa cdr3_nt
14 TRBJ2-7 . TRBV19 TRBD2 CASSMAGVRYEQYF TGTGCCAGTAGTATGGCGGGAGTAAGGTACGAGCAGTACTTC
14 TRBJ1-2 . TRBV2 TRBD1 CASSDRTGPHGYTF TGTGCCAGCAGTGATCGGACAGGACCGCATGGCTACACCTTC
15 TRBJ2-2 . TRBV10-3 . CAISVAGSGTGELFF TGTGCCATCAGTGTTGCCGGGAGTGGAACCGGGGAGCTGTTTTTT
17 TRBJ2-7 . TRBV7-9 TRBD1 CASSFPGQGLYSYEQYF TGTGCCAGCAGCTTCCCGGGACAGGGGCTTTACTCCTACGAGCAGTACTTC
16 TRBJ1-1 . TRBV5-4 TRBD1 CASSGGQGATGTEAFF TGTGCCAGCAGCGGGGGACAGGGGGCAACTGGGACTGAAGCTTTCTTT
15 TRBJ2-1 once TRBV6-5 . CASSYLEGRGNEQFF TGTGCCAGCAGTTACCTTGAAGGCAGGGGCAATGAGCAGTTCTTC
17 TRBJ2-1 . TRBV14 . CASSQDQRGQGYNEQFF TGTGCCAGCAGCCAAGATCAAAGGGGACAAGGATACAATGAGCAGTTCTTC
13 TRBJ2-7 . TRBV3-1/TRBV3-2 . CASSLFGGYEQYF TGTGCCAGCAGCCTCTTTGGGGGGTACGAGCAGTACTTC
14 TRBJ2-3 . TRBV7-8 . CASSLGQVRDTQYF TGTGCCAGCAGCTTAGGACAAGTGCGAGATACGCAGTATTTT
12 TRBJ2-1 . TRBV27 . CASAPTYNEQFF TGTGCCAGCGCCCCAACTTACAATGAGCAGTTCTTC
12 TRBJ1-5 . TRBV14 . CASRPGGQPQHF TGTGCCAGCAGACCCGGGGGACAGCCCCAGCATTTT
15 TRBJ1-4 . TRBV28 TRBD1 CASRGSQGWYEKLFF TGTGCCAGCAGAGGGTCACAGGGGTGGTATGAAAAACTGTTTTTT
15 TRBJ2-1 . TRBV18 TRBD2 CASSPLAGGNNEQFF TGTGCCAGCTCACCTCTAGCGGGGGGAAACAATGAGCAGTTCTTC
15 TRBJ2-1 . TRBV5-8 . CASSNTGSQYNEQFF TGTGCCAGCAGCAACACAGGATCCCAGTACAATGAGCAGTTCTTC
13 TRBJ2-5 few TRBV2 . CASSGGRQETQYF TGTGCCAGCTCAGGCGGGCGGCAAGAGACCCAGTACTTC
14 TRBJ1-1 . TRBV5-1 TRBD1 CASSLTGARTEAFF TGCGCCAGCAGTTTGACAGGGGCTCGGACTGAAGCTTTCTTT
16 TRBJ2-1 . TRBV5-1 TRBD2 CASSFGSAGEGGEQFF TGCGCCAGCAGCTTTGGGTCAGCGGGGGAGGGCGGGGAGCAGTTCTTC
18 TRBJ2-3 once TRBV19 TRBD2 CASSPRGGLAGATDTQYF TGTGCCAGTAGTCCCCGGGGGGGACTAGCGGGGGCCACAGATACGCAGTATTTT
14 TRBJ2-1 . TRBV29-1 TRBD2 CSVAWVGGYNEQFF TGCAGCGTCGCGTGGGTGGGGGGGTACAATGAGCAGTTCTTC
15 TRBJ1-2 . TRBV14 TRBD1 CASSQGQGTNYGYTF TGTGCCAGCAGCCAAGGACAGGGGACAAACTATGGCTACACCTTC
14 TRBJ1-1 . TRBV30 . CAWGGLGVRSEAFF TGTGCCTGGGGGGGTCTCGGGGTCCGATCTGAAGCTTTCTTT
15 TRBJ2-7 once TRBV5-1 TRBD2 CASSLTREKSYEQYF TGCGCCAGCAGCTTGACGCGGGAGAAATCCTACGAGCAGTACTTC
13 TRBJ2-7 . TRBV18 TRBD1 CASSPTGIYEQYF TGTGCCAGCTCACCGACAGGGATCTACGAGCAGTACTTC
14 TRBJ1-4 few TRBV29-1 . CSAREQGTNEKLFF TGCAGCGCGAGGGAACAGGGTACTAATGAAAAACTGTTTTTT
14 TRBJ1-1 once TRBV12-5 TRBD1 CASGATGKNTEAFF TGTGCTAGTGGGGCGACAGGGAAGAACACTGAAGCTTTCTTT
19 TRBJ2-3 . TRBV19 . CASSIGGQIRPLYTDTQYF TGTGCCAGTAGTATCGGGGGACAGATAAGACCTCTTTACACAGATACGCAGTATTTT
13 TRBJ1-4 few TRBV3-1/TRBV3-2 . CASSQGFGEKLFF TGTGCCAGCAGCCAAGGGTTTGGCGAAAAACTGTTTTTT
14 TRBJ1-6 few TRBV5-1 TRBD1 CASSPGTGPSPLHF TGCGCCAGCAGCCCTGGGACAGGGCCCTCACCCCTCCACTTT
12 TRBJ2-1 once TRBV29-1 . CSPHSLGGEQFF TGCAGCCCCCACAGTTTAGGAGGTGAGCAGTTCTTC
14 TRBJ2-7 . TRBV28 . CASSFSLSPYEQYF TGTGCCAGCAGTTTTAGCCTATCCCCCTACGAGCAGTACTTC
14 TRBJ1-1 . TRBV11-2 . CASRRNRANTEAFF TGTGCCAGCAGAAGAAACAGGGCGAACACTGAAGCTTTCTTT
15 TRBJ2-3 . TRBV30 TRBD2 CAWSTGLANTDTQYF TGTGCCTGGAGTACGGGACTAGCGAACACAGATACGCAGTATTTT
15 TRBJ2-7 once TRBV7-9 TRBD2 CASSGFAGGRYEQYF TGTGCCAGCAGCGGTTTTGCGGGGGGCCGCTACGAGCAGTACTTC
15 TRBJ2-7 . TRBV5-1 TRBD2 CASSLVAGRSDEQYF TGCGCCAGCAGCTTGGTTGCCGGGAGGTCCGACGAGCAGTACTTC
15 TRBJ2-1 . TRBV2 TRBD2 CASSALGLVRDEQFF TGTGCCAGCAGTGCGCTAGGACTAGTACGGGATGAGCAGTTCTTC